A selection of T cell receptor beta chains follows, all from one sample in a study of preoperative IRX-2 immunotherapy in early breast cancer. Profiling relied on immunoSEQ multiplex PCR, and the TCRdb table lists in-frame clones only, not all of them. The profile shows some 99,000 clones, 86% of them singletons. The material was tumor tissue, obtained after IRX-2 immunotherapy. The receptors here all came from a human donor with breast cancer. Both conserved end residues are part of each CDR3. D genes are given only for firm matches. The size entry is marked missing in some rows and otherwise reads once, few, many or a size class.

clone size	V gene	D gene	J gene	CDR3 protein	CDR3 DNA
NA	TRBV19	TRBD2	TRBJ2-1	CASTRLAGDHNEQFF	TGTGCCAGTACCAGACTAGCGGGGGACCACAATGAGCAGTTCTTC
NA	TRBV5-1	TRBD1	TRBJ2-5	CASSRSGDRVLETQYF	TGCGCCAGCAGCAGATCCGGGGACAGAGTACTCGAGACCCAGTACTTC
NA	TRBV4-1	TRBD1	TRBJ1-1	CASSLTGTGGFEAFF	TGCGCCAGCAGCCTTACCGGGACAGGGGGTTTTGAAGCTTTCTTT
NA	TRBV7-6	NA	TRBJ1-5	CASSLIGLSGDGQPQHF	TGTGCCAGCAGCTTAATCGGCCTTTCAGGCGATGGCCAGCCCCAGCATTTT
NA	TRBV23-1	NA	TRBJ2-2	CASSLEGQGGTGELFF	TGCGCCAGCAGCTTGGAAGGCCAGGGAGGCACCGGGGAGCTGTTTTTT
NA	TRBV7-7	NA	TRBJ1-4	CASSSGTSTNEKLFF	TGTGCCAGCAGCTCAGGGACATCAACTAATGAAAAACTGTTTTTT
NA	TRBV6-8	NA	TRBJ1-5	CASSVPLTNQPQHF	TGTGCCAGCAGTGTTCCCTTAACGAATCAGCCCCAGCATTTT
NA	TRBV30	NA	TRBJ1-2	CAWSVRWTENGYTF	TGTGCCTGGAGTGTAAGGTGGACAGAAAATGGCTACACCTTC
NA	TRBV29-1	TRBD1	TRBJ2-7	CSVEAPGGTGLYEQYF	TGCAGCGTTGAAGCACCAGGGGGGACAGGGCTCTACGAGCAGTACTTC
NA	TRBV18	NA	TRBJ2-5	CASSRTGSETQYF	TGTGCCAGCTCACGGACGGGGAGTGAGACCCAGTACTTC
NA	TRBV7-1	NA	TRBJ1-1	CASSPDSMNTEAFF	TGTGCCAGCAGCCCGGACAGCATGAACACTGAAGCTTTCTTT
NA	TRBV10-2	NA	TRBJ2-7	CASRKDSSYEQYF	TGCGCCAGCAGAAAAGACAGCTCCTACGAGCAGTACTTC
NA	TRBV7-1	TRBD1	TRBJ1-1	CASSLYRGNTEAFF	TGTGCCAGCAGCTTGTACAGGGGGAACACTGAAGCTTTCTTT
NA	TRBV18	NA	TRBJ2-7	CASSPRRDDYEQYF	TGTGCCAGCTCACCGCGGAGAGACGACTACGAGCAGTACTTC
few	TRBV11-3	TRBD1	TRBJ1-2	CASSQRQGGSYGYTF	TGTGCCAGCAGTCAGCGACAGGGAGGGAGCTATGGCTACACCTTC
NA	TRBV5-1	NA	TRBJ2-7	CASSLVRRAYSYEQYF	TGCGCCAGCAGCTTGGTAAGACGGGCGTACTCCTACGAGCAGTACTTC
NA	TRBV11-3	NA	TRBJ2-7	CASSFAGLAYEQYF	TGTGCCAGCAGCTTTGCGGGGTTGGCCTACGAGCAGTACTTC
NA	TRBV5-1	NA	TRBJ1-3	CASSPGRNSGNTIYF	TGCGCCAGCAGCCCCGGACGGAACTCTGGAAACACCATATATTTT
NA	TRBV10-2	NA	TRBJ2-3	CASSESSRVGDTQYF	TGCGCCAGCAGTGAGTCTTCCAGGGTTGGAGATACGCAGTATTTT
NA	TRBV19	NA	TRBJ2-4	CASSMFAGGLAKNIQYF	TGTGCCAGTAGTATGTTTGCCGGCGGCCTAGCCAAAAACATTCAGTACTTC
NA	TRBV5-1	TRBD2	TRBJ2-2	CASSLFSGSTGELFF	TGCGCCAGCAGCTTGTTTAGCGGGAGTACCGGGGAGCTGTTTTTT
few	TRBV15	NA	TRBJ2-5	CATSRGIGLKTQYF	TGTGCCACCAGCAGAGGAATAGGGTTGAAGACCCAGTACTTC
NA	TRBV6-7	TRBD1	TRBJ1-2	CASSYGGQGKGYTF	TGTGCCAGCAGTTACGGGGGACAGGGAAAAGGCTACACCTTC
NA	TRBV6-8	NA	TRBJ1-3	CASSYSSVSVVSGNTIYF	TGTGCCAGCAGTTACTCGTCGGTTTCGGTGGTCTCTGGAAACACCATATATTTT
few	TRBV6-8	NA	TRBJ1-6	CASSAYNSPLHF	TGTGCCAGCAGTGCTTATAATTCACCCCTCCACTTT
NA	TRBV22-1	NA	TRBJ1-1	CASRGTGDISEAFF	TGTGCCAGCAGAGGGACAGGGGATATATCTGAAGCTTTCTTT
NA	TRBV6-8	NA	TRBJ1-3	CASSPAGGNTIYF	TGTGCCAGCAGCCCCGCAGGGGGAAACACCATATATTTT
NA	TRBV30	TRBD2	TRBJ2-7	CAWRLAAAYEQYF	TGTGCCTGGCGACTAGCGGCGGCCTACGAGCAGTACTTC
NA	TRBV6-8	TRBD2	TRBJ2-1	CASSYNRGGPNEQFF	TGTGCCAGCAGTTACAATCGGGGGGGGCCCAATGAGCAGTTCTTC
NA	TRBV7-6	NA	TRBJ1-2	CASSPGTPDYGYTF	TGTGCCAGCAGCCCAGGCACACCGGACTATGGCTACACCTTC
NA	TRBV5-1	NA	TRBJ2-1	CASSSGASYNEQFF	TGCGCCAGCAGCTCCGGGGCCTCCTACAATGAGCAGTTCTTC
NA	TRBV29-1	NA	TRBJ2-1	CSVILRRGRDEQFF	TGCAGCGTTATTCTACGGCGAGGTCGGGATGAGCAGTTCTTC
NA	TRBV29-1	TRBD1	TRBJ2-7	CSVEAQGAWEQYF	TGCAGCGTGGAGGCACAGGGGGCATGGGAGCAGTACTTC
NA	TRBV28	NA	TRBJ1-2	CASSPGTWDYTF	TGTGCCAGCAGCCCCGGAACATGGGACTACACCTTC
NA	TRBV12-5	NA	TRBJ1-3	CASTRLQGHTIYF	TGTGCCAGCACCCGACTACAGGGACACACCATATATTTT
NA	TRBV7-7	NA	TRBJ1-2	CASSLDTGTNYGYTF	TGTGCCAGCAGCTTGGATACAGGAACTAACTATGGCTACACCTTC
NA	TRBV18	NA	TRBJ2-1	CASSPPGTGYNEQFF	TGTGCCAGCTCACCACCAGGGACGGGATACAATGAGCAGTTCTTC
NA	TRBV11-3	NA	TRBJ2-5	CASSLRSGSGETQYF	TGTGCCAGCAGCTTGAGGTCTGGCAGCGGAGAGACCCAGTACTTC
NA	TRBV5-1	TRBD2	TRBJ2-1	CASSFDGGGVVEQFF	TGCGCCAGCAGCTTCGATGGCGGGGGGGTTGTTGAGCAGTTCTTC
NA	TRBV28	TRBD2	TRBJ2-1	CASSLLAGYNEQFF	TGTGCCAGCTCCCTCTTAGCGGGCTACAATGAGCAGTTCTTC
NA	TRBV29-1	NA	TRBJ1-1	CSVVHAEIEAFF	TGCAGCGTTGTTCATGCGGAGATTGAAGCTTTCTTT
NA	TRBV15	TRBD1	TRBJ2-3	CATSRDAGTGAQGTQYF	TGTGCCACCAGCAGAGACGCCGGGACAGGGGCCCAGGGTACGCAGTATTTT
NA	TRBV22-1	NA	TRBJ2-1	CASSPPGSDSYNEQFF	TGTGCCAGCAGCCCCCCGGGCTCCGACTCCTACAATGAGCAGTTCTTC
few	TRBV15	NA	TRBJ1-5	CATSSALNGNQPQHF	TGTGCCACCAGCTCAGCCCTTAACGGCAATCAGCCCCAGCATTTT
NA	TRBV12-5	NA	TRBJ1-2	CASTKQGDQSGYTF	TGTGCCAGCACCAAACAGGGTGATCAAAGTGGCTACACCTTC
NA	TRBV29-1	NA	TRBJ2-6	CSVDPSGANVLTF	TGCAGCGTTGACCCCTCTGGGGCCAACGTCCTGACTTTC
NA	TRBV15	TRBD2	TRBJ2-3	CATSRLTSGADTQYF	TGTGCCACCAGCAGGTTGACTAGCGGGGCGGATACGCAGTATTTT
NA	TRBV6-8	NA	TRBJ1-2	CASSDFPGIQAGYTF	TGTGCCAGCAGTGACTTCCCAGGGATTCAAGCGGGCTACACCTTC
NA	TRBV5-1	NA	TRBJ2-5	CASSLRGTAETQYF	TGCGCCAGCAGCTTGAGGGGGACGGCAGAGACCCAGTACTTC
NA	TRBV28	NA	TRBJ1-2	CASSLGGQGYGYTF	TGTGCCAGCAGTTTAGGGGGCCAAGGCTATGGCTACACCTTC
NA	TRBV18	NA	TRBJ1-1	CASSPNRESATEAFF	TGTGCCAGCTCACCCAACAGGGAGAGCGCCACTGAAGCTTTCTTT
NA	TRBV18	NA	TRBJ1-1	CASSQSGGNTEAFF	TGTGCCAGCTCACAGTCCGGCGGGAACACTGAAGCTTTCTTT
NA	TRBV7-1	NA	TRBJ2-7	CASSVAASTYEQYF	TGTGCCAGCAGCGTGGCTGCTTCAACCTACGAGCAGTACTTC
NA	TRBV18	NA	TRBJ2-3	CASSPQKTDTQYF	TGTGCCAGCTCACCACAAAAAACAGATACGCAGTATTTT
NA	TRBV15	NA	TRBJ2-3	CATSSSGTYADTQYF	TGTGCCACCAGCAGTTCCGGGACATATGCAGATACGCAGTATTTT
NA	TRBV10-3	NA	TRBJ2-3	CAINQGPGSTDTQYF	TGTGCCATCAACCAAGGCCCAGGGAGCACAGATACGCAGTATTTT